This TCR beta chain was sequenced for a study of cytomegalovirus exposure and HLA in healthy donors. Study observations and caveats: Presence/absence results assume similar sequencing depth per donor, which may not hold. Among TCR beta chains, those listed as cytomegalovirus-associated numbered around 180. In a later analysis, a genetic analysis reported fewer productive-TCR N-insertions in an Asian-associated ancestry cluster than the cohort average.

Note on this clone: What it recognizes is unknown.

A multiplex PCR was run with 60 Vbeta primers and 13 Jbeta primers. Using immunoSEQ multiplex PCR, the repertoire was profiled, and TCRdb retains in-frame clones only, with some absent. The data contain about 200,000 clones, 70% to 90% of them singletons. The sample was PBMCs. This sequence originates from a man younger than 45 in good health and CMV-seronegative.

CDR3 nucleotide sequence: TGTGCCAGCTGGTTCGGGGGTGTAGAGACCCAGTACTTC. Encoded protein: CASWFGGVETQYF. V gene TRBV6-6 combines with J gene TRBJ2-5; D might be TRBD2 (6 bases). Germline V gene lookup returns CDR1 MNHNY and CDR2 SVGAGI (reference sequence). The CDR3 extends over 13 amino acids. The germline V and J ends were trimmed by 8 bases and 4 bases, with 14 bases remaining between them.